The 24 T cell receptor beta chains below were found in one sample sequenced in a study of T cell responses to AZD1222 COVID-19 vaccine listed by TCRdb under 2021. This specimen's time point label, interpreted: about 28 days (+/-7) after the second vaccine dose. The library was obtained by the immunoSEQ multiplex PCR assay. As stored in TCRdb, this immuneACCESS dataset retains in-frame rearrangements with V and J assigned. A fraction of the clones does not appear; measured against another copy, unresolved V genes explain less than half of the discrepancy, and the remainder lacks a known reason. The sample records tens of thousands of clones, approximately 90% of which are singletons. Of the sample, 8% falls within the top ten clones. The material was peripheral blood, obtained 28 days after the second AZD1222 dose. These receptors originate from an adult who received the AZD1222 COVID-19 vaccine.

The V call is TRBV12-3 or TRBV12-4, the J call TRBJ1-5; D ambiguous. With 6 bases removed from V and 5 bases from J, the gap between germline ends came to 8 bases. The CDR3 extends over 12 amino acids. The CDR3 DNA reads TGTGCCAGCAGCCTCGGAGATCAGCCCCAGCATTTT. It yields the protein CASSLGDQPQHF.

The rearrangement links TRBV27 to TRBJ2-3; a weak D match, TRBD1 (5 bases). The CDR3 consists of 17 residues. Germline CDR1 and CDR2: MNHEY and SMNVEV (reference sequence). V dropped 4 bases and J dropped 0 bases, with 17 bases sitting between them. The chain's CDR3 is CASSSLFQGKSTDTQYF. The CDR3, as DNA: TGTGCCAGCAGTTCCCTATTTCAGGGAAAGAGCACAGATACGCAGTATTTT.

This clone was recorded a few times. The rearrangement uses TRBV2 and TRBJ2-6; 8 nucleotides match TRBD1. CDR1 and CDR2 (germline): SNHLY, FYNNEI. Trimming took 7 bases from V and 4 from J; bases not matched to a gene: 6. The CDR3 runs 15 residues. Here the CDR3 DNA reads TGTGCCAGCAAGACAGGGGAGGCGGGGGCCAACGTCCTGACTTTC. This translates into CASKTGEAGANVLTF. Combining the CDR3 with reference TRBV2 and TRBJ2-6 gives the whole variable domain EPEVTQTPSHQVTQMGQEVILRCVPISNHLYFYWYRQILGQKVEFLVSFYNNEISEKSEIFDDQFSVERPDGSNFTLKIRSTKLEDSAMYFCASKTGEAGANVLTFGAGSRLTVL.

In DNA form, the CDR3 reads TGTACCCGCAGGGGCCCATCTGGAAACACCATATATTTT. Its protein product is CTRRGPSGNTIYF. The J gene is TRBJ1-3, the V gene TRBV14; possibly TRBD1 for D (6 bases). The CDR3 is 13 amino acids. Germline V gene sequence: CDR1 SGHDN, CDR2 FVKESK. The full variable domain, in which reference TRBV14 and TRBJ1-3 provide the parts outside the CDR3, is EAGVTQFPSHSVIEKGQTVTLRCDPISGHDNLYWYRRVMGKEIKFLLHFVKESKQDESGMPNNRFLAERTGGTYSTLKVQPAELEDSGVYFCTRRGPSGNTIYFGEGSWLTVV.

V gene TRBV7-9 combines with J gene TRBJ1-2, with a tentative D call TRBD1 (5 bases). This CDR3 has 15 amino acids. Germline V gene sequence: CDR1 SEHNR, CDR2 FQNEAQ (reference sequence). Trimming stripped 5 bases from V and 1 base from J, with 14 bases between. CDR3 sequence: CASSRGGTLNYGYTF. CDR3 nucleotides: TGTGCCAGCAGCCGCGGTGGGACCCTTAACTATGGCTACACCTTC.

The chain combines TRBV10-1 with TRBJ2-1; D could derive from TRBD1 or TRBD2 (5 bases each). CDR1 and CDR2 from the germline V gene are WNHNN and SYGVQD (reference sequence). V was clipped by 2 bases and J by 4 bases, with 12 bases between them. This CDR3 contains 15 residues. CDR3 bases: TGCGCCAGCAGTGAGACCCGTGGGGGTTACAATGAGCAGTTCTTC. Its translation is CASSETRGGYNEQFF.

J is TRBJ2-7 and V is TRBV30; perhaps TRBD2 as D (6 bases). V shed 2 bases and J shed 7 bases, with 9 bases lying between them. The germline CDR1 and CDR2 sequences are GTSNPN and SVGIG (reference sequence). The CDR3 runs to 11 residues. CDR3 residues: CAWSWGDEQYF. CDR3 bases: TGTGCCTGGAGTTGGGGGGATGAGCAGTACTTC. The full variable domain, completed using reference TRBV30 and TRBJ2-7, is SQTIHQWPATLVQPVGSPLSLECTVEGTSNPNLYWYRQAAGRGLQLLFYSVGIGQISSEVPQNLSASRPQDRQFILSSKKLLLSDSGFYLCAWSWGDEQYFGPGTRLTVT.

V gene TRBV27 combines with J gene TRBJ1-2; possibly TRBD1 for D (5 bases). Germline CDR1 reads MNHEY; CDR2 reads SMNVEV (reference sequence). The CDR3 totals 11 residues. Trimming pared 8 bases from V and 2 bases from J, leaving 6 bases between. CDR3 sequence (DNA): TGTGCCAGCGGGGGGAACTATGGCTACACCTTC. As protein: CASGGNYGYTF.

This clone was observed a single time. This chain links TRBV29-1 with TRBJ2-4; D call uncertain. CDR3 length: 14 residues. Germline V gene sequence: CDR1 SQVTM, CDR2 ANQGSEA. V was pared by 5 bases and J by 0 bases, with 11 bases between. The CDR3 here is CSVISVKAKNIQYF. CDR3 in DNA: TGCAGCGTTATAAGTGTAAAAGCCAAAAACATTCAGTACTTC.

V is TRBV18 and J is TRBJ2-5; D is unclear. V was cut by 6 bases and J by 5 bases, with 13 bases left in between. This CDR3 is 13 amino acids long. From germline, CDR1 is KGHSH and CDR2 LQKENI. The CDR3 DNA reads TGTGCCAGCTCCCGGCGTGAGTCTGAGACCCAGTACTTC. Encoded protein: CASSRRESETQYF. Based on the CDR3 plus reference TRBV18 and TRBJ2-5, the full variable domain is NAGVMQNPRHLVRRRGQEARLRCSPMKGHSHVYWYRQLPEEGLKFMVYLQKENIIDESGMPKERFSAEFPKEGPSILRIQQVVRGDSAAYFCASSRRESETQYFGPGTRLLVL.

This rearrangement joins TRBV15 to TRBJ1-3; a weak D match, TRBD1 (5 bases). The CDR3 length is 16 residues. V lost 0 bases to trimming and J lost 2 bases, with 11 bases between them. Germline V lookup: CDR1 LNHNV, CDR2 YYDKDF (reference sequence). The CDR3 sequence is CATSRDLGGTGNTIYF. The CDR3 DNA reads TGTGCCACCAGCAGAGATCTGGGGGGAACTGGAAACACCATATATTTT.

The V and J genes are TRBV14 and TRBJ2-7; D gene ambiguous. The V end was cut by 4 bases, the J end by 0 bases, with 13 bases between. This CDR3 spans 15 amino acids. Germline lookup yields CDR1 SGHDN and CDR2 FVKESK. CDR3 coding DNA: TGTGCCAGCAGCCCCCAATCAGGCATCTCCTACGAGCAGTACTTC. Amino acids: CASSPQSGISYEQYF.

CDR3 residues: CASSLLGAGNSPLHF. CDR3 in DNA: TGTGCCAGCAGCCTCCTTGGGGCTGGTAATTCACCCCTCCACTTT. The chain carries TRBV7-3 and TRBJ1-6, with a possible D match to TRBD1 (5 bases). The CDR3 contains 15 residues. The germline gives CDR1 SGHTA, CDR2 FQGTGA. V dropped 5 bases and J dropped 6 bases, with 14 bases sitting between them.

The genes are TRBV5-1 and TRBJ2-5; perhaps TRBD2 as D (5 bases). Looked up from germline, CDR1 is SGHRS and CDR2 is YFSETQ. The V end lost 8 bases, the J end lost 5 bases, and 16 bases lay between the germline ends. This CDR3 is built from 13 residues. This CDR3 reads CARRLFFLETQYF. DNA of the CDR3: TGCGCCAGACGACTATTTTTTTTGGAGACCCAGTACTTC.

This chain joins TRBV18 and TRBJ2-1; a possible D gene is TRBD2 (6 bases). The ends were cut back, 3 bases at V and 5 bases at J, with 17 bases in the middle. The germline V gene has CDR1 KGHSH and CDR2 LQKENI. CDR3 length: 16 residues. Written as DNA, the CDR3 is TGTGCCAGCTCACCGATTGCCGGGAGCGTCGACAATGAGCAGTTCTTC. As protein: CASSPIAGSVDNEQFF.

The V gene is TRBV3-1 (or the pseudogene TRBV3-2), the J gene TRBJ2-1, with TRBD2 identical over 7 bases. V shed 1 base, J shed 2 bases, and the junction held 2 bases outside the gene matches. This CDR3 has 15 amino acids. The germline V gene has CDR1 LGHDT and CDR2 YNNKEL (reference sequence). The DNA for the CDR3 is TGTGCCAGCAGCCAAGCTAGCGGTACCTACAATGAGCAGTTCTTC. It codes for CASSQASGTYNEQFF.

This rearrangement joins TRBV7-8 to TRBJ1-1; 8 positions match TRBD1. The CDR3 totals 13 residues. Germline V CDR1 and CDR2: SGHVS, FQNEAQ. Losses at the gene ends were 1 base for V and 8 bases for J; bases not matched to a gene: 3. The chain's CDR3 is CASSLGGDREAFF. CDR3 nucleotide sequence: TGTGCCAGCAGCTTAGGGGGGGACAGGGAAGCTTTCTTT.

The chain combines TRBV28 with TRBJ2-5; D gene unclear. Germline assignment: CDR1 MDHEN and CDR2 SYDVKM. The CDR3 sequence is 13 residues long. Trimming stripped 5 bases from V and 3 bases from J, with 10 bases between. In DNA form, the CDR3 reads TGTGCCAGCAGTATGGGTTCCAAAGAGACCCAGTACTTC. Its protein product is CASSMGSKETQYF.

The chain links TRBV29-1 to TRBJ2-7; D possibly matches TRBD1 or TRBD2 (5 bases each). The CDR3 consists of 14 residues. With 1 base removed from V and 3 bases from J, the gap between germline ends came to 13 bases. Germline V gene data show CDR1 as SQVTM and CDR2 as ANQGSEA. The CDR3 protein is CSVEGEGDHYEQYF. CDR3 nucleotide sequence: TGCAGCGTTGAAGGGGAAGGGGACCACTACGAGCAGTACTTC.

A single count supports this clone. V gene TRBV5-4 combines with J gene TRBJ2-5; D might be TRBD2 (5 bases). V was clipped by 3 bases and J by 5 bases, with 11 bases between them. The CDR3 covers 13 residues. Germline V gene sequence: CDR1 SGHNT, CDR2 YYREEE (reference sequence). The CDR3 DNA follows: TGTGCCAGCAGCTCTGAGGGCCGGGAGACCCAGTACTTC. The encoded protein is CASSSEGRETQYF.

This chain joins TRBV27 and TRBJ1-5; D is undetermined. Germline V CDR1 and CDR2: MNHEY, SMNVEV (reference sequence). This CDR3 has 13 residues. V was pared by 3 bases and J by 3 bases, with 6 bases between. This CDR3 is CASSFQLNQPQHF. For the CDR3, the DNA is TGTGCCAGCAGTTTCCAGCTCAATCAGCCCCAGCATTTT.

The V call is TRBV5-1, the J call TRBJ2-7; TRBD1 is a possible D gene (5 bases). The CDR3 is 15 amino acids. V lost 3 bases, J lost 3 bases, and 16 bases lay in between. CDR1 is SGHRS, CDR2 YFSETQ, per germline. The CDR3 DNA sequence: TGCGCCAGCAGCTCCGACAGTCTGGCGCTCTACGAGCAGTACTTC. Its protein is CASSSDSLALYEQYF.

The sample holds a few counts of this clone. The rearrangement uses TRBV30 and TRBJ1-3, with a weak D call TRBD1 (5 bases). CDR1 is GTSNPN and CDR2 is SVGIG in the germline V gene (reference sequence). V was cut by 0 bases and J by 0 bases, with 18 bases left in between. The CDR3 consists of 18 residues. The CDR3: CAWSVRGGVALSGNTIYF. The CDR3 DNA reads TGTGCCTGGAGTGTACGGGGCGGCGTGGCACTCTCTGGAAACACCATATATTTT.

The chain has TRBV7-8 and TRBJ2-2, with D possibly matching TRBD2 (7 bases). Trimming took 7 bases from V and 4 from J, leaving 16 bases between them. Germline V gene sequence: CDR1 SGHVS, CDR2 FQNEAQ. This CDR3 has 15 residues. The CDR3 nucleotides read TGTGCCAGCACACAGGGCGGGGGCGGCACCGGGGAGCTGTTTTTT. It specifies CASTQGGGGTGELFF. Together with reference TRBV7-8 and TRBJ2-2, the CDR3 gives the full variable domain: GAGVSQSPRYKVAKRGQDVALRCDPISGHVSLFWYQQALGQGPEFLTYFQNEAQLDKSGLPSDRFFAERPEGSVSTLKIQRTQQEDSAVYLCASTQGGGGTGELFFGEGSRLTVL.